The 32 T cell receptor beta chains given below trace back to one sample, sequenced in a study of regulatory T cells in long-lasting Graves disease. Construction of TCR beta libraries relied on iRepertoire HTBI primers and on Arm-PCR targeting CDR3 regions. MiXCR, run by TCRdb on the multiplex PCR reads, gives a single entry per CDR3 protein. The sample has about 540,000 distinct CDR3 sequences, approximately 12% seen once. Time point reported: newly diagnosed GD, antithyroid drugs for less than 3 months. Generation of the TCR library employed RNA extracted from PBMCs. These data were also reused for a study on T cells in Graves' hyperthyroidism and ophthalmopathy.

Sample: peripheral blood mononuclear cells (PBMCs), taken at new diagnosis, from a patient treated with antithyroid drugs. The receptors shown here come from a man aged 25-40 years with Graves disease.

This clonotype was detected ten times or more. The rearrangement joins TRBV20-1 to TRBJ2-1; D gene uncertain. The CDR3 extends over 11 amino acids. Per germline, CDR1 DFQATT and CDR2 SNEGSKA (reference sequence). V was cut by 2 bases and J by 7 bases, with 6 bases left in between. The CDR3 loop reads CSARRANEQFF. In DNA, the CDR3 is TGCAGTGCTAGACGCGCAAATGAGCAGTTCTTC.

The CDR3 sequence is CSVEAPRGGHYEQYF. The CDR3 DNA reads TGCAGCGTCGAGGCACCCCGTGGAGGCCACTACGAGCAGTACTTC. V and J are TRBV29-1 and TRBJ2-7, with a weak D call TRBD2 (5 bases). The V and J ends lost 6 bases and 3 bases respectively, with 21 bases between them. Germline V gene lookup returns CDR1 SQVTM and CDR2 ANQGSEA. CDR3 size: 15 residues.

This clonotype was counted ten times or more. The chain is built from TRBV10-3 and TRBJ2-2; D is undetermined. This CDR3 has 13 residues. Between the trimmed V and J ends, which lost 6 bases and 6 bases, there was a span of 11 bases. Germline-derived CDR1 and CDR2 are ENHRY and SYGVKD. DNA of the CDR3: TGTGCCATCAGACCAGACGAGCCCGGGGAGCTGTTTTTT. It is translated as CAIRPDEPGELFF.

This clonotype was seen ten or more times. V usage is TRBV27 and J usage is TRBJ1-1, with 7 bases fitting TRBD1. Unmatched junction bases numbered 11, after V lost 2 bases and J lost 5 bases. The germline gives CDR1 MNHEY, CDR2 SMNVEV (reference sequence). There are 16 residues in the CDR3. CDR3 loop: CASSLIGEGAQTEAFF. As DNA, the CDR3 is TGTGCCAGCAGTTTAATAGGCGAGGGGGCGCAAACTGAAGCTTTCTTT.

The table lists this clonotype with many counts. CDR3 in DNA: TGTGCCAGCAGCAAAACTAGTGGATCGAGTACGCAGTATTTT. It codes for CASSKTSGSSTQYF. V and J are TRBV27 and TRBJ2-3; a weak D match, TRBD2 (5 bases). V was pared by 6 bases and J by 8 bases, with 18 bases between. The CDR3 totals 14 residues. Germline values: CDR1 MNHEY, CDR2 SMNVEV (reference sequence).

This clonotype appeared a few times. The chain uses TRBV20-1 and TRBJ2-3; 7 bases are shared with TRBD1. Germline loops: CDR1 DFQATT, CDR2 SNEGSKA (reference sequence). CDR3 length: 16 amino acids. Trimming took 0 bases from V and 1 from J; bases not matched to a gene: 7. CDR3 nucleotides: TGCAGTGCTAGAGATCCAATCGGGACAGGCACAGATACGCAGTATTTT. This sequence encodes CSARDPIGTGTDTQYF.

The chain carries TRBV14 and TRBJ2-1, with D hard to call. Trimming took 4 bases from V and 11 from J, leaving 18 bases between them. In germline, CDR1 is SGHDN, CDR2 FVKESK. There are 14 residues in the CDR3. The CDR3 DNA follows: TGTGCCAGCAGCCTCCCGCCCACCGGATCTAAGCAGTTCTTC. It encodes CASSLPPTGSKQFF.

This clonotype occurred many times. This chain links TRBV6-1 with TRBJ2-2; 9 bases align to TRBD2. The CDR3 is 16 residues long. The V gene's germline CDR1 is MNHNS and CDR2 SASEGT. V was clipped by 7 bases and J by 2 bases; unmatched bases: 8. CDR3 loop: CASTPTSGVNTGELFF. For the CDR3, the DNA is TGTGCCAGCACCCCGACTAGCGGAGTTAACACCGGGGAGCTGTTTTTT.

This clonotype was observed at least ten times. This chain joins TRBV12-3 or TRBV12-4 and TRBJ1-2; D is unclear. V dropped 2 bases and J dropped 8 bases, with 15 bases sitting between them. CDR3 length equals 14 residues. CDR3 residues: CASSLWGLGGGYTF. CDR3 DNA sequence: TGTGCCAGCAGTTTATGGGGTTTGGGAGGCGGCTACACCTTC.

There are many counts of this clonotype. A read error may account for a junction end that differs from germline. The chain uses TRBV6-5 and TRBJ2-7; no reliable D call. Germline lookup yields CDR1 MNHEY and CDR2 SVGAGI. The CDR3 is 16 residues long. The CDR3 coding sequence is TGCGCCAGCAGTTACCGAAAACCTGGGTCGCTTTACGAGCAGTACTTC. Protein product: CASSYRKPGSLYEQYF.

For this clonotype: A single base separates this from a much larger clone, so it may be a read error. V is TRBV2 and J is TRBJ2-7, with TRBD1 matching 10 bases. The CDR3 runs 15 residues. The trim removed 4 bases at V and 6 bases at J, leaving 9 bases unmatched. The germline CDR1 and CDR2 sequences are SNHLY and FYNNEI. CDR3 residues: CASSVGDRGLIEQYF. The DNA of the CDR3 is TGTGCCAGCAGTGTTGGCGACAGGGGGCTTATCGAGCAGTACTTC. Supplemented by reference TRBV2 and TRBJ2-7, the full variable domain reads EPEVTQTPSHQVTQMGQEVILRCVPISNHLYFYWYRQILGQKVEFLVSFYNNEISEKSEIFDDQFSVERPDGSNFTLKIRSTKLEDSAMYFCASSVGDRGLIEQYFGPGTRLTVT.

The chain links TRBV11-2 to TRBJ1-6, with D uncertain. The CDR3 sequence is 13 residues long. Germline assignment: CDR1 SGHAT and CDR2 FQNNGV. Trimming shortened V by 5 bases and J by 8 bases, and 10 bases separated the two germline ends. CDR3 in amino acids: CASSQEMDSPLHF. As DNA, the CDR3 is TGTGCCAGCAGCCAGGAAATGGATTCACCCCTCCACTTT.

This clonotype was recorded at least ten times. V and J are TRBV29-1 and TRBJ2-3; 10 bases line up with TRBD1. This CDR3 spans 14 amino acids. CDR1 is SQVTM, CDR2 ANQGSEA, per germline. V dropped 6 bases and J dropped 3; count of bases not matched to a gene: 6. The CDR3 DNA is TGCAGCGTGCATGACAGGGGGCGGACAGATACGCAGTATTTT. Encoded protein: CSVHDRGRTDTQYF.

This chain uses TRBV20-1 with TRBJ2-3, with TRBD2 identical over 10 bases. Trimming took 6 bases from V and 3 from J; bases not matched to a gene: 6. Germline V lookup: CDR1 DFQATT, CDR2 SNEGSKA (reference sequence). The CDR3 runs to 14 residues. The CDR3 DNA is TGCAGTGCCGCCCTAGCGGGAGTGACAGATACGCAGTATTTT. Protein: CSAALAGVTDTQYF.

The chain has TRBV7-9 and TRBJ1-3; perhaps TRBD1 as D (6 bases). V dropped 4 bases and J dropped 8 bases, with 6 bases sitting between them. The CDR3 runs to 11 residues. CDR1 is SEHNR and CDR2 is FQNEAQ in the germline V gene (reference sequence). CDR3 region: CASSSGDTIYF. The DNA for the CDR3 is TGTGCCAGCAGCTCAGGGGACACCATATATTTT. The complete variable domain, with remaining parts taken from reference TRBV7-9 and TRBJ1-3, reads DTGVSQNPRHKITKRGQNVTFRCDPISEHNRLYWYRQTLGQGPEFLTYFQNEAQLEKSRLLSDRFSAERPKGSFSTLEIQRTEQGDSAMYLCASSSGDTIYFGEGSWLTVV.

This clonotype showed up many times. This chain connects TRBV27 to TRBJ2-7, with 10 bases identical to TRBD2. The junction had 9 bases not matched to a gene; V was cut back by 11 bases and J by 5 bases. The germline V gene encodes CDR1 MNHEY and CDR2 SMNVEV (reference sequence). The CDR3 runs 13 residues. CDR3 loop: CAVRAGGPDEQYF. The DNA of the CDR3 is TGTGCCGTCCGAGCGGGAGGGCCAGACGAGCAGTACTTC.

The chain recombines TRBV25-1 with TRBJ2-7; 10 bases are a match to TRBD2. The germline V gene encodes CDR1 MGHDK and CDR2 SYGVNS. CDR3 length: 14 amino acids. V lost 1 base, J lost 5 bases, and 2 bases stayed unmatched. The DNA for the CDR3 is TGTGCCAGCAGTGAATCCAGCGGGGGGGACGAGCAGTACTTC. Residues: CASSESSGGDEQYF.

This clonotype was seen at least ten times. The chain is built from TRBV12-5 and TRBJ1-5; D is possibly TRBD1 (5 bases). The CDR3 spans 15 residues. Germline V gene lookup returns CDR1 LGHNT and CDR2 FRNRAP. Trimming cost V 10 bases and J 5 bases, with 21 bases left between them. The CDR3 DNA follows: TGTGCTACGGGGGGGGGAGGGAGTATGGATCAGCCCCAGCATTTT. Its translation: CATGGGGSMDQPQHF.

In the case of this clonotype: The germline gene is not matched at one end of the junction; a read error may be the cause. The CDR3, as DNA: TGTGCCTGGAGTGTACGAGGTGGCGGGAGGGCAGCCTTC. Translating it yields CAWSVRGGGRAAF. This chain links TRBV30 with TRBJ2-4; 9 bases match TRBD2. The CDR3 has 13 residues. Germline V lookup: CDR1 GTSNPN, CDR2 SVGIG (reference sequence).

The chain links TRBV7-2 to TRBJ2-4; D ambiguous. The CDR3 is made up of 12 amino acids. Germline V gene lookup returns CDR1 SGHTA and CDR2 FQGNSA. V dropped 3 bases and J dropped 8 bases, with 8 bases sitting between them. For the CDR3, the DNA is TGTGCCAGCAGCTTTGGGCCGGACATTCAGTACTTC. This codes for CASSFGPDIQYF. The variable domain in full, completed from reference TRBV7-2 and TRBJ2-4, reads GAGVSQSPSNKVTEKGKDVELRCDPISGHTALYWYRQSLGQGLEFLIYFQGNSAPDKSGLPSDRFSAERTGGSVSTLTIQRTQQEDSAVYLCASSFGPDIQYFGAGTRLSVL.

This clonotype was detected ten times or more. The chain recombines TRBV27 with TRBJ1-6; 7 bases map to TRBD1. The J segment lost 6 bases and the V segment lost 6 bases, leaving 5 bases of the junction unmatched. Looked up from germline, CDR1 is MNHEY and CDR2 is SMNVEV (reference sequence). This CDR3 has 14 amino acids. The CDR3 nucleotides are TGTGCCAGCAGGGGGACAGCCCCTAATTCACCCCTCCACTTT. Its protein is CASRGTAPNSPLHF.

This clonotype has more than one count but fewer than ten. The chain has TRBV10-3 and TRBJ1-6; TRBD1 matches at 8 bases. CDR1 is ENHRY and CDR2 is SYGVKD in the germline V gene. V was pared by 10 bases and J by 7 bases, with 9 bases of the junction left unmatched. The CDR3 runs 14 residues. The CDR3 coding sequence is TGTGCCAGCAGGGAGGGACAGGAAAATTCACCCCTCCACTTT. It codes for CASREGQENSPLHF.

There are many counts of this clonotype. The gene calls are TRBV20-1 and TRBJ2-1; tentatively, D is TRBD2 (5 bases). V was trimmed by 3 bases and J by 7 bases, leaving 13 bases between them. The CDR3 spans 13 residues. Germline V lookup: CDR1 DFQATT, CDR2 SNEGSKA (reference sequence). The CDR3: CSASRTGSNEQFF. Written as DNA, the CDR3 is TGCAGTGCTAGCCGGACTGGATCGAATGAGCAGTTCTTC.

The CDR3 DNA sequence: TGCGCCAGCAGCGAAGACGCACTTGGGGGAGAGACCCAGTACTTC. This gives the protein CASSEDALGGETQYF. The chain is built from TRBV5-1 and TRBJ2-5; possibly TRBD1 or TRBD2 for D (5 bases each). V lost 4 bases, J lost 4 bases, and 17 bases lay in between. CDR1 SGHRS and CDR2 YFSETQ come from the germline V gene. The CDR3 is 15 amino acids.

A few counts support this clonotype. The V gene is TRBV6-1, the J gene TRBJ2-3, with no clear D. Germline V CDR1 and CDR2: MNHNS, SASEGT. V lost 8 bases, J lost 1 base, and 7 bases lay in between. CDR3 length: 12 residues. CDR3 protein: CASSRRTDTQYF. Written as DNA, the CDR3 is TGTGCCAGCTCCAGACGCACAGATACGCAGTATTTT.

The chain employs TRBV6-1 and TRBJ1-5; 8 bases match TRBD1. Losses at the gene ends were 5 bases for V and 2 bases for J; bases not matched to a gene: 5. The CDR3 is made up of 15 amino acids. CDR1 and CDR2 from the germline V gene are MNHNS and SASEGT. The CDR3 DNA reads TGTGCCAGCAGTACAGACAGGGGTGGCAATCAGCCCCAGCATTTT. This translates into CASSTDRGGNQPQHF.

On this clonotype: At one of its ends the junction is not consistent with the germline gene, which may arise from a read error. The rearrangement links TRBV18 to TRBJ2-7; 8 bases are shared with TRBD2. Germline assignment: CDR1 KGHSH and CDR2 LQKENI. The CDR3 has 15 amino acids. The CDR3 loop reads CASSPGREGSDEQYF. For the CDR3, the DNA is TGTGCCAGCTCACCGGGACGGGAGGGCTCCGACGAGCAGTACTTC. The full variable domain, rest sourced from reference TRBV18 and TRBJ2-7, is NAGVMQNPRHLVRRRGQEARLRCSPMKGHSHVYWYRQLPEEGLKFMVYLQKENIIDESGMPKERFSAEFPKEGPSILRIQQVVRGDSAAYFCASSPGREGSDEQYFGPGTRLTVT.

The rearrangement joins TRBV30 to TRBJ2-7, with 7 bases identical to TRBD1. J was trimmed by 2 bases and V by 5 bases; bases with no gene match: 15. In germline, CDR1 is GTSNPN, CDR2 SVGIG (reference sequence). The CDR3 extends over 16 amino acids. DNA of the CDR3: TGTGCCTGGGCCTACCCGACAGGGAGTTTAACCTACGAGCAGTACTTC. It specifies CAWAYPTGSLTYEQYF. The full variable domain, in which reference TRBV30 and TRBJ2-7 provide the parts outside the CDR3, is SQTIHQWPATLVQPVGSPLSLECTVEGTSNPNLYWYRQAAGRGLQLLFYSVGIGQISSEVPQNLSASRPQDRQFILSSKKLLLSDSGFYLCAWAYPTGSLTYEQYFGPGTRLTVT.

This clonotype was seen more than once but under ten times. The chain is built from TRBV7-9 and TRBJ2-2; weak D call: TRBD1 (5 bases). This CDR3 comprises 13 residues. Looked up from germline, CDR1 is SEHNR and CDR2 is FQNEAQ (reference sequence). The V end was cut by 6 bases, the J end by 6 bases, with 11 bases between. The CDR3 loop is CASRGQMAGELFF. In DNA form, the CDR3 reads TGTGCCAGCAGGGGGCAAATGGCCGGGGAGCTGTTTTTT.

This clonotype was seen only a few times. The genes are TRBV5-1 and TRBJ2-3, with 14 bases that match TRBD2. From germline, CDR1 is SGHRS and CDR2 YFSETQ. With 7 bases clipped from V and 3 bases from J, the junction kept 1 base outside the gene matches. The CDR3 contains 14 residues. The CDR3, as DNA: TGCGCCAGCGGGACTAGCGGGAGAACAGATACGCAGTATTTT. It yields the protein CASGTSGRTDTQYF.

This clonotype has a count of ten or more. The V and J genes are TRBV5-6 and TRBJ2-7, with 7 nucleotides matching TRBD1. Trimming at V came to 5 bases and at J to 0 bases, leaving 5 bases not matched to a gene. The CDR3 consists of 14 residues. From germline, CDR1 is SGHDT and CDR2 YYEEEE. Here the CDR3 DNA reads TGTGCCAGCAGGAGACAGGGCGGCTCCTACGAGCAGTACTTC. The encoded protein is CASRRQGGSYEQYF. Variable domain in full (rest from reference TRBV5-6 and TRBJ2-7): DAGVTQSPTHLIKTRGQQVTLRCSPKSGHDTVSWYQQALGQGPQFIFQYYEEEERQRGNFPDRFSGHQFPNYSSELNVNALLLGDSALYLCASRRQGGSYEQYFGPGTRLTVT.

This clonotype was observed at least ten times. The rearrangement joins TRBV5-1 to TRBJ2-3; 9 positions match TRBD2. J was trimmed by 1 base and V by 2 bases; bases with no gene match: 14. Germline V lookup: CDR1 SGHRS, CDR2 YFSETQ. The CDR3 length is 19 residues. The CDR3 DNA follows: TGCGCCAGCAGCTTCCTATTATCGTCGACTAGCGGCGGCACAGATACGCAGTATTTT. Amino acid sequence: CASSFLLSSTSGGTDTQYF.